These 24 T cell receptor beta chains were sequenced from one sample in a study of shared clonotypes between healthy human individuals. Here immunoSEQ multiplex PCR was the method, and the copy in TCRdb shows in-frame clones only, minus some. The sample includes 100,000 to 120,000 clones, about 70% of them seen just once. The sequencing sample was made of memory CD8+ T cells sorted from blood. Subset given: CD45RO+ cells pooled with CCR7-negative TemRA cells. These receptors were taken from a woman aged 30 to 39 in good health.

The J gene is TRBJ1-1, the V gene TRBV7-3, with D unclear. Trimming took 5 bases from V and 1 from J, leaving 11 bases between them. Looked up from germline, CDR1 is SGHTA and CDR2 is FQGTGA. The CDR3 spans 14 residues. CDR3 in amino acids: CASSPPGSNTEAFF. The CDR3 region has the DNA TGTGCCAGCAGCCCTCCGGGGTCGAACACTGAAGCTTTCTTT.

The chain joins TRBV6-5 to TRBJ2-7, with TRBD1 identical over 7 bases. This CDR3 comprises 15 residues. Trimming at V came to 0 bases and at J to 4 bases, leaving 6 bases not matched to a gene. The germline V gene encodes CDR1 MNHEY and CDR2 SVGAGI. Here the CDR3 reads CASSYSPGQIYEQYF. The DNA of the CDR3 is TGTGCCAGCAGTTACTCCCCGGGACAGATTTACGAGCAGTACTTC.

The CDR3, as DNA: TGTGCCATACCCTTCGGGGCAGTTTATAGCAATCAGCCCCAGCATTTT. Translating it yields CAIPFGAVYSNQPQHF. The gene calls are TRBV27 and TRBJ1-5; tentatively, D is TRBD1 (5 bases). CDR1 and CDR2 from the germline V gene are MNHEY and SMNVEV (reference sequence). The CDR3 contains 16 residues. The V and J ends lost 10 bases and 0 bases respectively, with 19 bases between them.

The rearrangement links TRBV28 to TRBJ2-6; D is unresolved. Germline V gene data show CDR1 as MDHEN and CDR2 as SYDVKM. Trimming pared 5 bases from V and 3 bases from J, leaving 11 bases between. The CDR3 spans 15 residues. CDR3 residues: CASSPPWHGANVLTF. As DNA, the CDR3 is TGTGCCAGCAGTCCCCCCTGGCATGGGGCCAACGTCCTGACTTTC.

This clone was detected only a few times. This rearrangement joins TRBV11-2 to TRBJ2-7, with a possible D match to TRBD1 (7 bases). Per the germline V gene, CDR1 is SGHAT and CDR2 is FQNNGV. Trimming removed 5 bases from V and 3 bases from J, with 11 bases in between. The CDR3 has 13 residues. The CDR3: CASSAGQNYEQYF. The CDR3, as DNA: TGTGCCAGCAGCGCGGGACAGAACTACGAGCAGTACTTC.

This clone was found many times. The gene calls are TRBV9 and TRBJ2-1, with D perhaps matching TRBD2 (6 bases). The ends were cut back, 4 bases at V and 6 bases at J, with 20 bases in the middle. CDR1 and CDR2 from the germline V gene are SGDLS and YYNGEE. This CDR3 is built from 16 residues. The CDR3 is CASSLSWGDAGNEQFF. CDR3 DNA sequence: TGTGCCAGCAGCTTATCATGGGGGGACGCCGGCAATGAGCAGTTCTTC.

The chain is built from TRBV11-2 and TRBJ2-7; 7 bases are a match to TRBD1. The V gene's germline CDR1 is SGHAT and CDR2 FQNNGV. J was trimmed by 3 bases and V by 4 bases; bases with no gene match: 9. CDR3 length: 15 residues. CDR3 nucleotide sequence: TGTGCCAGCAGCTCGCAGGACAGGACCATCTACGAGCAGTACTTC. Its translation: CASSSQDRTIYEQYF.

Note on this clone: A much larger clone differs from this one at a single base, so this may be a read error. Additional DNA sequences in this sample encode the identical CDR3. This chain uses TRBV6-4 with TRBJ2-1, with 11 bases fitting TRBD2. V shed 0 bases and J 3 bases; nucleotides not matched to a gene: 1. This CDR3 spans 16 amino acids. Germline values: CDR1 MRHNA, CDR2 SNTAGT. CDR3: CASSDSGTSGYNEQFF. The DNA for the CDR3 is TGTGCCAGCAGTGACTCGGGGACTAGCGGCTACAATGAGCAGTTCTTC.

The chain joins TRBV13 to TRBJ2-7, with 7 bases fitting TRBD2. J was trimmed by 0 bases and V by 5 bases; bases with no gene match: 4. CDR3 length equals 14 residues. Germline values: CDR1 PRHDT, CDR2 FYEKMQ (reference sequence). In DNA, the CDR3 is TGTGCCAGCAGCGGGGGGGTCCCCTCCTACGAGCAGTACTTC. It encodes CASSGGVPSYEQYF.

V gene TRBV28 combines with J gene TRBJ2-1, with 13 bases matching TRBD2. The CDR3 loop spans 15 amino acids. CDR1 is MDHEN, CDR2 SYDVKM, per germline. V shed 10 bases, J shed 2 bases, and the junction held 5 bases outside the gene matches. The DNA for the CDR3 is TGTGCCACTACTAGCGGGAGGGCCGCCTACAATGAGCAGTTCTTC. Encoded protein: CATTSGRAAYNEQFF.

This CDR3 is CASSARQQLETQYF. In nucleotides, the CDR3 is TGTGCCAGCAGCGCCCGACAGCAATTAGAGACCCAGTACTTC. The chain is built from TRBV7-9 and TRBJ2-5, with a tentative D call TRBD1 (5 bases). V lost 5 bases and J 4 bases, leaving 14 bases between the germline ends. The CDR3 sequence is 14 residues long. The germline V gene has CDR1 SEHNR and CDR2 FQNEAQ (reference sequence).

This clone was recorded a few times. The rearrangement links TRBV28 to TRBJ2-6; D perhaps matches TRBD1 (6 bases). The CDR3 extends over 16 amino acids. V lost 7 bases to trimming and J lost 1 base, with 14 bases between them. The germline V gene has CDR1 MDHEN and CDR2 SYDVKM. The CDR3 spells CASTPGQTSGANVLTF. The DNA of the CDR3 is TGTGCCAGCACCCCGGGACAAACTTCTGGGGCCAACGTCCTGACTTTC.

On this clone itself: A read error may produce the germline difference seen at one junction end. The CDR3 loop is CASSYSAGSSYEQYF. CDR3 DNA: TGTGCCAGCAGTTACTCTGCAGGGAGCTCCTACGAGCAGTACTTC. The rearrangement joins TRBV10-3 to TRBJ2-7; D may correspond to TRBD1 or TRBD2 (5 bases each). The germline V gene encodes CDR1 ENHRY and CDR2 SYGVKD. This CDR3 is built from 15 residues.

The genes are TRBV6-4 and TRBJ2-3; D gene unclear. There are 13 residues in the CDR3. From germline, CDR1 is MRHNA and CDR2 SNTAGT. V was pared by 6 bases and J by 6 bases, with 13 bases between. The CDR3: CASRNTEVDTQYF. The CDR3 coding sequence is TGTGCCAGCAGAAATACCGAGGTGGATACGCAGTATTTT.

The CDR3 reads CASSPTQGSFFGYTF. The DNA for the CDR3 is TGTGCCAGCAGTCCTACACAGGGTTCGTTCTTTGGCTACACCTTC. This chain links TRBV27 with TRBJ1-2; D might be TRBD1 (6 bases). V was cut by 5 bases and J by 7 bases, with 20 bases left in between. The CDR3 runs 15 residues. Per the germline V gene, CDR1 is MNHEY and CDR2 is SMNVEV (reference sequence).

The CDR3 DNA sequence: TGTGCCAGCAGTGAAGGCGGGGCCACAGATACGCAGTATTTT. It specifies CASSEGGATDTQYF. V is TRBV25-1 and J is TRBJ2-3, with a possible D match to TRBD2 (6 bases). The CDR3 totals 14 residues. Trimming removed 2 bases from V and 2 bases from J, with 8 bases in between. Germline-derived CDR1 and CDR2 are MGHDK and SYGVNS.

The gene calls are TRBV7-9 and TRBJ1-1; D unresolved. Trimming took off 6 bases at V and 0 bases at J, with 8 bases between the two ends. CDR3 length: 13 amino acids. Germline V gene sequence: CDR1 SEHNR, CDR2 FQNEAQ (reference sequence). The CDR3, as DNA: TGTGCCAGCAGTCGCGAGATGAACACTGAAGCTTTCTTT. Its protein product is CASSREMNTEAFF.

This clone came up a few times. Other DNA sequences from this sample encode an identical CDR3 as well. V usage is TRBV9 and J usage is TRBJ2-2, with D perhaps TRBD1 or TRBD2 (5 bases each). Germline assignment: CDR1 SGDLS and CDR2 YYNGEE. The CDR3 is 15 residues long. V was clipped by 0 bases and J by 1 base, with 7 bases between them. The CDR3 nucleotides read TGTGCCAGCAGCGTAGGAGGGGTGAACACCGGGGAGCTGTTTTTT. This encodes CASSVGGVNTGELFF. The full variable domain, completed using reference TRBV9 and TRBJ2-2, is DSGVTQTPKHLITATGQRVTLRCSPRSGDLSVYWYQQSLDQGLQFLIQYYNGEERAKGNILERFSAQQFPDLHSELNLSSLELGDSALYFCASSVGGVNTGELFFGEGSRLTVL.

This clone was counted a few times. V gene TRBV7-9 combines with J gene TRBJ1-2, with a weak D call TRBD1 (5 bases). Germline assignment: CDR1 SEHNR and CDR2 FQNEAQ (reference sequence). This CDR3 has 13 amino acids. V dropped 8 bases and J dropped 7 bases, with 17 bases sitting between them. CDR3 sequence (DNA): TGTGCCAGCGCTCGACAGTCCGATGCTGGCTACACCTTC. It yields the protein CASARQSDAGYTF.

This clone was recorded only once. The J gene is TRBJ1-1, the V gene TRBV25-1; 10 nucleotides match TRBD1. The V gene's germline CDR1 is MGHDK and CDR2 SYGVNS. With V trimmed by 3 bases and J by 4 bases, 5 bases remained unmatched. The CDR3 loop spans 15 amino acids. CDR3 region: CASSDPTGGITEAFF. CDR3 bases: TGTGCCAGCAGTGATCCGACAGGGGGCATCACTGAAGCTTTCTTT.

The J gene is TRBJ1-5, the V gene TRBV2; a weak D match, TRBD1 (5 bases). Germline V gene data show CDR1 as SNHLY and CDR2 as FYNNEI. CDR3 size: 14 residues. The V and J ends lost 1 base and 3 bases respectively, with 7 bases between them. The CDR3 protein is CASSEGTPNQPQHF. CDR3 in DNA: TGTGCCAGCAGTGAAGGGACACCCAATCAGCCCCAGCATTTT. Based on the CDR3 plus reference TRBV2 and TRBJ1-5, the full variable domain is EPEVTQTPSHQVTQMGQEVILRCVPISNHLYFYWYRQILGQKVEFLVSFYNNEISEKSEIFDDQFSVERPDGSNFTLKIRSTKLEDSAMYFCASSEGTPNQPQHFGDGTRLSIL.

This chain uses TRBV7-8 with TRBJ2-7, with 8 bases aligning to TRBD1. Losses at the gene ends were 8 bases for V and 3 bases for J; bases not matched to a gene: 6. The CDR3 consists of 13 residues. Per the germline V gene, CDR1 is SGHVS and CDR2 is FQNEAQ. This CDR3 reads CASQGAPIYEQYF. Here the CDR3 DNA reads TGTGCCAGCCAGGGGGCCCCCATCTACGAGCAGTACTTC. The full variable domain, with the rest looked up from reference TRBV7-8 and TRBJ2-7, is GAGVSQSPRYKVAKRGQDVALRCDPISGHVSLFWYQQALGQGPEFLTYFQNEAQLDKSGLPSDRFFAERPEGSVSTLKIQRTQQEDSAVYLCASQGAPIYEQYFGPGTRLTVT.

About this clone itself: It may be a read error: a sequence one base away is much more abundant. The rearrangement links TRBV14 to TRBJ2-1; 9 nucleotides match TRBD1. The CDR3 runs to 14 residues. The germline gives CDR1 SGHDN, CDR2 FVKESK. V lost 3 bases and J lost 3; bases outside the gene matches: 0. This chain's CDR3 is CASSQGQGYNEQFF. In DNA, the CDR3 is TGTGCCAGCAGCCAGGGACAGGGCTACAATGAGCAGTTCTTC.

The CDR3 here is CASSLGQGHSGANVLTF. The CDR3 DNA reads TGTGCCAGCAGCCTTGGACAGGGCCACTCTGGGGCCAACGTCCTGACTTTC. The rearrangement links TRBV5-5 to TRBJ2-6, with 8 bases that match TRBD1. V shed 4 bases and J 0 bases; nucleotides not matched to a gene: 6. The CDR3 runs 17 residues. Germline V CDR1 and CDR2: SGHKS, YYEKEE (reference sequence).